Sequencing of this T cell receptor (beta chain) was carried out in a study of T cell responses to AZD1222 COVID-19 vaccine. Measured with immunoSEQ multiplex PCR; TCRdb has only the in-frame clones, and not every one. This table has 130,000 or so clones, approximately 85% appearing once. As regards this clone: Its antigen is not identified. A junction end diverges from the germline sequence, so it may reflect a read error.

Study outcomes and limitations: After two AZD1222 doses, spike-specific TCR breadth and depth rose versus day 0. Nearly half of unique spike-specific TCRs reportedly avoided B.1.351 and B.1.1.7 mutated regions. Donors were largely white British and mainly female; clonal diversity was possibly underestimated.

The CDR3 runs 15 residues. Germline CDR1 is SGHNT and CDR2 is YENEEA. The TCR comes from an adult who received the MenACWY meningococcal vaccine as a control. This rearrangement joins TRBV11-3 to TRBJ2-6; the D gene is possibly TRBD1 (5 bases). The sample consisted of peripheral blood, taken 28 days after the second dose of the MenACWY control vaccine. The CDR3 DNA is TGTGCCAGCAGCCTAGACAGCTCTGGGGCCAACGTCCTGACTTTC. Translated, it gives CASSLDSSGANVLTF.